This record concerns one T cell receptor beta chain sequence. Its cognate antigen is unknown. This CDR3 region has 13 residues. The V gene lost 5 bases and the J gene lost 3 bases, with 10 bases spanning the gap. Germline V gene data show CDR1 as MDHEN and CDR2 as SYDVKM. By two-round multiplex PCR, the TCR beta CDR3 was amplified from genomic DNA. Gene-specific TRBV and TRBJ primers were used in PCR round one. Universal primers drove the second round of PCR amplification. TCRdb re-derived calls from the multiplex PCR reads in MiXCR, one entry per CDR3 protein. This table holds 30,000 to 35,000 distinct CDR3 sequences, around half found once. The sample comes from a study of prognosis after radiotherapy for stage I lung cancer. Whole-study findings and limits: After stereotactic body radiation therapy, patients with later distant metastases showed lower Shannon entropy. Reports indicated that TRBV and TRBJ gene usage differed between patients with and without metastases, including differences in 8 to 10 V and a couple of J genes after SBRT.

No patient had prior chemotherapy, radiotherapy or other malignancies, and all were node-negative on CT and PET/CT. The V and J genes are TRBV28 and TRBJ1-2; perhaps TRBD1 as D (5 bases). The sample in question was PBMCs, obtained before or after stereotactic body radiation therapy (not recorded which). This TCR was sampled from a donor of 50 years or more with non-small cell lung cancer. The CDR3 DNA reads TGTGCCAGCAGTCGACAGACATACTATGGCTACACCTTC. Protein sequence: CASSRQTYYGYTF.